Following are 17 T cell receptor beta chains from one sample sequenced in a study of blood T cells in healthy people across ages. The second PCR ran about 6 to 12 cycles with a sample-barcoded 5' primer and J-beta primers. TCRdb passed the 5' RACE reads through MiXCR, listing each CDR3 protein once. This table has about 780,000 distinct CDR3 sequences, more than 25% appearing once. These same records also appear under a second study, on T cells of mothers and their children.

The sequenced sample was blood. These receptors all stem from a boy younger than 18 in good health.

This clonotype was seen a few times. The gene calls are TRBV18 and TRBJ1-1, with unresolved D. V was trimmed by 0 bases and J by 1 base, leaving 12 bases between them. Germline-derived CDR1 and CDR2 are KGHSH and LQKENI. This CDR3 is built from 16 residues. The CDR3 DNA follows: TGTGCCAGCTCACCACCATCTTCGACTGGGAACACTGAAGCTTTCTTT. This encodes CASSPPSSTGNTEAFF.

This clonotype was counted a few times. V and J are TRBV20-1 and TRBJ2-1, with 7 bases fitting TRBD2. J was trimmed by 0 bases and V by 3 bases; bases with no gene match: 8. The CDR3 loop spans 16 amino acids. Germline V lookup: CDR1 DFQATT, CDR2 SNEGSKA (reference sequence). The CDR3 nucleotides read TGCAGTGCTAGTGTTGGGACTATCGGCTCCTACAATGAGCAGTTCTTC. Translated: CSASVGTIGSYNEQFF.

The V gene is TRBV5-1, the J gene TRBJ1-2; D is unclear. V gave up 4 bases and J gave up 7 bases, with 14 bases separating them. The CDR3 length is 13 residues. Germline loops: CDR1 SGHRS, CDR2 YFSETQ. The CDR3 reads CASSPPSGVGYTF. The CDR3 nucleotides read TGCGCCAGCAGCCCCCCATCCGGGGTTGGCTACACCTTC.

The V gene is TRBV11-2, the J gene TRBJ1-1; no definite D call. Trimming removed 1 base at V and 6 bases at J, with 6 bases between. Germline V CDR1 and CDR2: SGHAT, FQNNGV. The length of the CDR3 is 12 residues. CDR3 protein: CASSLGLPEAFF. For the CDR3, the DNA is TGTGCCAGCAGCTTAGGGCTACCTGAAGCTTTCTTT.

A single count supports this clonotype. The chain joins TRBV20-1 to TRBJ2-3; 8 bases are shared with TRBD2. The CDR3 length is 13 residues. V dropped 3 bases and J dropped 9; count of bases not matched to a gene: 8. From germline, CDR1 is DFQATT and CDR2 SNEGSKA (reference sequence). The CDR3 region has the DNA TGCAGTGCTAGCTTCGGGGGGGGCGGAACGCAGTATTTT. As protein: CSASFGGGGTQYF.

This sequence joins TRBV15 and TRBJ2-5, with no clear D. The J call may be wrong; the DNA end is better matched by TRBJ2-7. The germline CDR1 and CDR2 sequences are LNHNV and YYDKDF (reference sequence). The CDR3 extends over 13 amino acids. CDR3 amino acids: CATSRARSYEQYF. CDR3 DNA: TGTGCCACCAGCAGAGCGAGGTCCTACGAGCAGTACTTC.

V gene TRBV2 combines with J gene TRBJ1-3, with D possibly being TRBD1 (6 bases). Deletions cut 6 bases from V and 3 bases from J, with 12 bases between. There are 14 residues in the CDR3. Per germline, CDR1 SNHLY and CDR2 FYNNEI. The CDR3 loop reads CASSPGRGGNTIYF. The CDR3, as DNA: TGTGCCAGCAGCCCCGGCAGGGGTGGAAACACCATATATTTT.

This clonotype has a handful of counts. The chain is built from TRBV28 and TRBJ2-1; TRBD2 agrees at 9 bases. CDR3 size: 15 residues. From germline, CDR1 is MDHEN and CDR2 SYDVKM. V dropped 4 bases and J dropped 8; count of bases not matched to a gene: 9. The CDR3 protein is CASSSPGTSTHEQFF. CDR3 bases: TGTGCCAGCAGTTCCCCCGGGACTAGCACCCATGAGCAGTTCTTC.

The V call is TRBV2, the J call TRBJ2-1, with 12 bases identical to TRBD1. The V gene's germline CDR1 is SNHLY and CDR2 FYNNEI. The CDR3 is made up of 14 amino acids. Trimming at V came to 6 bases and at J to 8 bases, leaving 5 bases not matched to a gene. The CDR3 DNA sequence: TGTGCCAGCAGAAAGGGGACAGGGGGCCATGAGCAGTTCTTC. It translates to CASRKGTGGHEQFF.

V is TRBV7-2 and J is TRBJ2-5; maybe TRBD2 (6 bases). The germline V gene encodes CDR1 SGHTA and CDR2 FQGNSA. The CDR3 loop spans 16 amino acids. V was trimmed by 4 bases and J by 5 bases, leaving 20 bases between them. CDR3 sequence: CASSSGVTGRLETQYF. The CDR3 region has the DNA TGTGCCAGCAGCTCGGGGGTTACAGGCCGTCTGGAGACCCAGTACTTC.

The chain is built from TRBV6-5 and TRBJ1-1, with TRBD1 matching over 11 bases. V lost 0 bases to trimming and J lost 0 bases; unmatched junction nucleotides: 6. The CDR3 sequence is 18 residues long. CDR1 and CDR2 from the germline V gene are MNHEY and SVGAGI. The CDR3 region is CASSYSTPGQGVNTEAFF. CDR3 nucleotide sequence: TGTGCCAGCAGTTACTCTACCCCGGGACAGGGGGTGAACACTGAAGCTTTCTTT.

In its sample, this clonotype was seen a few times. V usage is TRBV18 and J usage is TRBJ2-3; D may be TRBD2 (5 bases). The CDR3 extends over 13 amino acids. CDR1 is KGHSH, CDR2 LQKENI, per germline. V gave up 3 bases and J gave up 5 bases, with 9 bases separating them. The CDR3 region has the DNA TGTGCCAGCTCACCGAGGGTAGGAGATACGCAGTATTTT. It encodes CASSPRVGDTQYF.

V gene TRBV6-6 combines with J gene TRBJ2-5; the match to TRBD2 covers 9 bases. The closer fit of TRBJ2-1 to the DNA end suggests the J call may be wrong. Germline values: CDR1 MNHNY, CDR2 SVGAGI (reference sequence). The CDR3 consists of 16 residues. The CDR3 DNA reads as TGTGCCAGCAGTTACTTTAATCCTAGCGGGGCCAATGAGCAGTTCTTC. Translation gives CASSYFNPSGANEQFF.

This chain joins TRBV6-6 and TRBJ1-3; D perhaps matches TRBD1 (5 bases). Germline-derived CDR1 and CDR2 are MNHNY and SVGAGI (reference sequence). The CDR3 covers 16 residues. With 5 bases removed from V and 4 bases from J, the gap between germline ends came to 18 bases. The chain's CDR3 is CASSLRGRVTGNTIYF. DNA of the CDR3: TGTGCCAGCAGTCTTAGGGGCCGTGTAACAGGAAACACCATATATTTT.

The rearrangement links TRBV20-1 to TRBJ2-3; 11 nucleotides line up with TRBD2. Germline CDR1 reads DFQATT; CDR2 reads SNEGSKA (reference sequence). This CDR3 has 14 residues. V dropped 6 bases and J dropped 3; count of bases not matched to a gene: 5. CDR3 sequence: CSAPGLAETDTQYF. The CDR3 coding sequence is TGCAGTGCCCCGGGACTAGCGGAAACAGATACGCAGTATTTT.

This clonotype was counted only a few times. The genes are TRBV2 and TRBJ2-4; D possibly uses TRBD1 or TRBD2 (6 bases each). Germline values: CDR1 SNHLY, CDR2 FYNNEI. This CDR3 is 16 amino acids long. Trimming removed 10 bases from V and 2 bases from J, with 21 bases in between. CDR3 coding DNA: TGTGCCACCACGAAGGGGGGTGAACTTTCCAAAAACATTCAGTACTTC. It is translated as CATTKGGELSKNIQYF.

The chain carries TRBV24-1 and TRBJ2-7; 7 nucleotides agree with TRBD1. This CDR3 region has 16 residues. V lost 1 base and J lost 1; bases outside the gene matches: 6. Per the germline V gene, CDR1 is KGHDR and CDR2 is SFDVKD. The chain's CDR3 is CATSDFNQGESYEQYF. The CDR3 nucleotides are TGTGCCACCAGTGATTTCAACCAGGGGGAATCCTACGAGCAGTACTTC.